The TCR beta chain described here comes from a study of control samples from healthy donors and cancer patients. Libraries were prepared by immunoSEQ multiplex PCR; TCRdb keeps only in-frame clonotypes and omits some of them. The data show roughly 130,000 clones, about 85% seen once. The material sequenced was blood. The receptor's source is a woman in her 30s in good health.

This CDR3 is CAILAGSSYEQYF. The CDR3 DNA sequence: TGTGCCATCCTAGCGGGGAGCTCCTACGAGCAGTACTTC. The chain recombines TRBV28 with TRBJ2-7; 9 positions agree with TRBD2. The length of the CDR3 is 13 residues. Germline trimming cut 10 bases from V and 0 bases from J; bases unmatched to any gene: 4. Germline CDR1 reads MDHEN; CDR2 reads SYDVKM.